This T cell receptor beta chain was profiled in a study of cytomegalovirus exposure and HLA in healthy donors. 60 Vbeta and 13 Jbeta primers were used in PCR. Clones were read by immunoSEQ multiplex PCR, and TCRdb kept only the in-frame ones, dropping some. This sample yields approximately 110,000 clones, of which around 75% are seen a single time; 6.5% to 7% belongs to the top ten. Note on this clone: Its antigen is still unknown.

The CDR3 length is 15 residues. From germline, CDR1 is SGHNT and CDR2 YYREEE (reference sequence). Trimming left V 5 bases short and J 0 bases short, with 13 bases between. Study-level results: Being productive about 87% or about 30% of the time was typical of most TCR beta V segments in an earlier analysis.

The TCR comes from a man aged 25 to 45 in good health and CMV-seropositive. This chain uses TRBV5-4 with TRBJ2-3; no reliable D call. Sequencing was carried out using PBMCs. CDR3 in amino acids: CASSPARFSTDTQYF. The CDR3 DNA reads TGTGCCAGCAGTCCAGCGAGATTTAGCACAGATACGCAGTATTTT.